This T cell receptor beta chain was found in a study of T cell repertoires in cytomegalovirus infection. Study-wide context: CMV epitopes in the study were HLA-C-restricted (recently identified) and HLA-B-restricted (well studied). Based on public TCR beta signatures, there were indications of CMV infection and of a matching HLA type.

This clonotype has ten or more counts. Its antigen is unidentified. TCRdb analysed the reads with MiXCR anew, one entry per CDR3 protein. This table has 350,000 to 400,000 distinct CDR3 sequences, about a third appearing once. Study-wide findings and caveats: HLA-C-restricted CMV clonotypes gave the most frequent clonotype in two of eight donors.

This CDR3 comprises 14 residues. Looked up from germline, CDR1 is SGHTA and CDR2 is FQGNSA. The V end lost 5 bases, the J end lost 1 base, and 11 bases lay between the germline ends. The chain uses TRBV7-2 and TRBJ1-2; D might be TRBD1 (5 bases). The source is a human donor in good health (CMV status not recorded). Some clones in this sample may be carry-over from other donors' samples. The sample here was cultured PBMCs, taken from culture after CMV antigen stimulation. The CDR3 DNA reads as TGTGCCAGCAGCCCAGGGCCCAATAACTATGGCTACACCTTC. It specifies CASSPGPNNYGYTF. Full variable domain (outside the CDR3, taken from reference TRBV7-2 and TRBJ1-2): GAGVSQSPSNKVTEKGKDVELRCDPISGHTALYWYRQSLGQGLEFLIYFQGNSAPDKSGLPSDRFSAERTGGSVSTLTIQRTQQEDSAVYLCASSPGPNNYGYTFGSGTRLTVV.